This T cell receptor (beta chain) was obtained from a study of blood T cell repertoires in COVID-19. Across the study: Researchers got acute and convalescent COVID-19 samples from the United States, Italy and Spain. The cDNA or gDNA used as material had been derived from T cells, B-cell-depleted T cells, or PBMCs.

In the authors' methods: The assay estimated nucleated cells by amplifying reference gene primers. Libraries were prepared by immunoSEQ multiplex PCR; TCRdb keeps only in-frame clonotypes and omits some of them. That table supplies the V and J calls and clone size; D and trimming were determined from the DNA. The sample lists 200,000 to 250,000 clones, about 90% seen once, with roughly 3% in the top ten. Trimming left V 0 bases short and J 7 bases short, with 10 bases between. Germline-derived CDR1 and CDR2 are SGHRS and YFSETQ. The CDR3 totals 13 residues. The rearrangement uses TRBV5-1 and TRBJ1-2; D uncertain. The TCR originated in a woman in her twenties or thirties who had recovered from COVID-19. The sequenced material came from peripheral blood. The CDR3 here is CASSLAAGGGYTF. For the CDR3, the DNA is TGCGCCAGCAGCTTGGCCGCGGGTGGTGGCTACACCTTC.